The source of this TCR beta chain is a study of cytomegalovirus exposure and HLA in healthy donors (TCRdb year 2017). Study-level background: In an earlier analysis of fewer than 750 of the donors, 250 to 350 Gb of sequence data and roughly 100 million unique TCR beta sequences from about 179 million T cells were reported. Among the roughly 370 genotyped donors, about 85% belonged to the genetic ancestry cluster associated with self-reported Caucasian donors. A later analysis re-examined previously published TCR beta repertoires from several hundred donors and added high-resolution HLA genotyping to investigate patterns of TCR occurrence. In an earlier analysis of several hundred of the donors, high-throughput TCR beta sequencing was used to judge whether each TCR beta V gene segment behaved as functional or pseudogenic. To predict cytomegalovirus infection status, the study brought together high-throughput TCR immunosequencing, statistical association of individual TCRs with disease status, and machine learning. Donor age, sex, ethnicity and CMV serostatus were compiled alongside the repertoire data. Because of strong linkage in the cohort, five DR-DQ haplotypes were treated as single units for association and clustering. An early release that covered 500 to 800 HLA-typed donors contained 300 to 350 gigabases of sequencing data and about 93 million unique TCR sequences. Every discovery cohort repertoire had been produced on one sequencing platform. Genome-wide SNP genotypes for about 60% of the roughly 700 donors were used in a later genetic analysis, which treated that subset as a discovery cohort. On average, roughly 240,000 unique TCR beta nucleotide sequences were sequenced per donor among a few hundred genotyped donors of the cohort, with approximately 18% of those sequences being non-productive. Using immunosequencing, the study profiled T cell repertoires from roughly 650 subjects and related those repertoires to cytomegalovirus serostatus. The number of typed donors differed by locus: about 629-630 for A, B, C, DRB1 and DQB1; 522 for DQA1; approximately 610 for DPA1; and some 470 for DPB1. Rather than drawing on any new phenotypic data, the later analysis identified candidate immune exposures from TCR beta sequences and the way those sequences occurred across donors. HLA typing included class I and class II loci at four-digit resolution. The study was designed to test whether signatures of past pathogen exposure could be identified by cataloging public T cell receptors. A separate validation cohort of 90 to 150 different subjects was used in addition to the roughly 670-subject first cohort. Study-level results and caveats: In vitro tests confirmed that a few of the cytomegalovirus-associated TCR beta chains recognize cytomegalovirus antigens. In this cohort, only TCR beta chains were sequenced, and detectable features were limited by the absence of alpha or paired-chain data. Strong co-occurrence of HLA alleles, especially DR and DQ, made assigning TCR associations to individual alleles difficult. A later analysis associated about 18,000 TCR beta sequences with specific HLA alleles at a false discovery rate of 0.05. CMV serostatus was the only immune exposure information available for the cohort. The classifier was reported to diagnose cytomegalovirus status with high specificity and sensitivity in both the original and validation cohorts. Most CMV-associated TCR beta chains appeared to be HLA-restricted in a later analysis, and the HLA associations seemed to be driven largely by CMV exposure. Because HLA typing was unavailable for some donors at each locus, only the typed subset was used in association tests. According to the authors, the approach could potentially be generalized to other disease states and immunological phenotypes. Linkage disequilibrium might explain the correlated functional status among segregating V segments, but an unknown experimental factor could not be ruled out. Most TCR sequences were seen in very few donors, while some public TCRs were found in many individuals. The presence/absence analyses assumed that sequencing depth was roughly uniform across donors, and that assumption may not be true. A further reported finding was that TCR beta sequences accurately predicted the HLA-A and HLA-B alleles for most subjects in the first cohort. Some 16 rarely observed V segments, including chromosome 9 orphons, were excluded from the earlier analysis of just under 600 of the donors because counts were too low. A cluster of highly shared sequence variants was judged likely to be a technical artifact of the sequencing pipeline. An earlier analysis of around 500 of the donors showed that most TCR beta V segments appeared in productive rearrangements either about 90% or about 30% of the time, which broadly matched IMGT annotations. According to a later analysis, parvovirus B19, influenza, CMV and Epstein-Barr virus appeared linked to several top co-occurrence clusters. Compared with equally common non-associated chains, HLA-associated TCR beta chains in a later analysis were more clonally expanded and had lower generation probabilities. A total of 150 to 200 TCR beta chains were listed by the study as associated with cytomegalovirus. V-gene and J-gene trimming of TCR beta chains was associated with a missense DCLRE1C variant in a later genetic analysis, and the association was replicated in an independent cohort. Compared with the roughly 700-donor mean, donors in an Asian-associated ancestry cluster had fewer N-insertions in productive TCRs, according to a later genetic analysis. According to a later analysis, TCR association rates differed among HLA loci, with DRB1 alleles showing the most associated TCRs and HLA-C alleles showing the fewest.

The receptor library was made with the immunoSEQ multiplex PCR assay. For the multiplex PCR, a mixture combining 60 forward primers for TCR Vbeta segments and 13 reverse primers for TCR Jbeta segments was used. The CDR3 region of rearranged TCR beta genes was amplified from genomic DNA by a multiplex PCR assay. The amplified TCR beta libraries were sequenced on the Illumina HiSeq System as 87-base-pair reads. On the authors' methods: In a later analysis, roughly 80 million unique TCR beta chains were counted across the 666 repertoires, and roughly 11 million of these chains were shared by at least two donors. A nearest-neighbor algorithm error-corrected the raw reads and collapsed the reads into unique sequences, merging closely related sequences to remove PCR and sequencing errors. V, D and J gene segments were assigned by aligning CDR3 sequences to IMGT reference sequences. For a sequence to be retained, at least a six-nucleotide match to both a V gene segment and a J gene segment was required. Rearrangements were called productive when the CDR3 lacked stop codons and stayed in frame with V and J; all others were non-productive. CDR3 was defined by IMGT convention, running from the second conserved V-encoded cysteine to the conserved J-encoded phenylalanine. The earlier analysis of 450 to 750 of the donors excluded any sequence lacking an unambiguous match to a single V gene segment. In an earlier analysis of some 590 of the donors, a V segment was called functional when productive rearrangements were above 56.7%, and segregating when the standard deviation between donors exceeded 5%. To diagnose cytomegalovirus status from the catalog of TCR beta chain sequences, a statistical classification framework was built. V and J gene assignment, in a later analysis, came from comparing TCR nucleotide sequences with IMGT/GENE-DB human TR gene sequences. In a later analysis, CDR3 sequences and most-parsimonious VDJ recombination scenarios were assigned using the TCRdist pipeline. In a later analysis, each TCR beta chain was defined by its CDR3 amino acid sequence together with its V-gene family, and reads without a unique V-gene family were excluded. In a later analysis, around 600 highly shared, low-generation-probability nucleotide sequences were removed to address suspected cross-contamination and a sequencing artifact. For each public chain, a later analysis derived a clonal expansion index from normalized ranks of inferred template counts within each repertoire. Generation probabilities in a later analysis came from a VDJ recombination model fitted to out-of-frame rearrangements, and those results were checked against IGoR. In a later analysis, hypergeometric tests were used to score TCR-TCR, TCR-HLA and TCR-CMV co-occurrence, with a repertoire-size bias correction applied to TCR pairs. False discovery rates were estimated in a later analysis by permuting HLA or CMV assignments 20 times. In a later analysis, co-occurring TCRs were grouped using DBSCAN, with TCRdist sequence similarity added in when clustering inside HLA-allele-positive subsets. For co-occurrence clustering, repertoires with fewer than 30,000 or more than 120,000 public chains were excluded, along with four or five repertoires with anomalous nucleotide sharing. In its TCRdb copy, this immuneACCESS table keeps in-frame sequences only and misses some clones. Where compared with another copy, unresolved V genes explain less than half of these, and the others have no known cause. That table furnishes V, J and clone size, whereas the DNA furnished D and trimming. The sample table holds about 190,000 clones, of which around 90% were seen once. Roughly 1.8% of the sample is in the top ten clones.

Regarding this clone: Its binding antigen is unknown. Base-call qualities are not available, and no considerably larger clone is one nucleotide away.

In total, roughly 670 healthy bone marrow donors made up the cohort. At the time of sampling, every cohort member was nominally healthy, though immune exposures that went unrecorded were likely present. The donor was CMV seronegative and was included in the group of over 300 seronegative cohort members. Every donor gave a peripheral blood sample, and the peripheral blood mononuclear cells from that sample were used for TCR beta sequencing. Genomic DNA extraction from the blood cell samples was performed with the Qiagen DNeasy Blood Extraction Kit. This sequence originates from a woman aged 18-29 years in good health and CMV-seronegative. What was sequenced was PBMCs.

The CDR3 corresponds to CASSSGDSAGEQYF. The bases read TGCGCCAGCAGCTCGGGGGACTCAGCGGGGGAGCAGTACTTC. The chain was built from TRBV5-1 and TRBJ2-7, with TRBD2 identical over 7 junction bases. Trimming removed 3 bases from V and 7 bases from J; the gene matches leave 10 bases unexplained. The germline V gene encodes CDR1 SGHRS and CDR2 YFSETQ. Reading from cysteine to phenylalanine, the CDR3 counts 14 amino acids. Only the CDR3 region is kept as DNA, spanning 42 bases read in frame from base 1.